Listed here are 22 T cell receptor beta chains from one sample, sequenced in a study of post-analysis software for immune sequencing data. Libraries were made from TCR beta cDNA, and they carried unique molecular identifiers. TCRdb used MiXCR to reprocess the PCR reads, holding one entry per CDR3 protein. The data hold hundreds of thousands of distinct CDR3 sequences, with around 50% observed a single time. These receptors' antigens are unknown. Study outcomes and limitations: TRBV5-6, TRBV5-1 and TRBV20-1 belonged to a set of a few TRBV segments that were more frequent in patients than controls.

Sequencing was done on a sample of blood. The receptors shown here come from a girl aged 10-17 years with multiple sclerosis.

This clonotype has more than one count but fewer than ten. In DNA form, the CDR3 reads TGTGCCAGCAGGCCCTTGGGGGCTCGTTACGATGAGCAGTTCTTC. It yields the protein CASRPLGARYDEQFF. The chain joins TRBV12-3 or TRBV12-4 to TRBJ2-1; D is perhaps TRBD1 (6 bases). V lost 6 bases and J lost 8, with 20 bases in between. There are 15 residues in the CDR3.

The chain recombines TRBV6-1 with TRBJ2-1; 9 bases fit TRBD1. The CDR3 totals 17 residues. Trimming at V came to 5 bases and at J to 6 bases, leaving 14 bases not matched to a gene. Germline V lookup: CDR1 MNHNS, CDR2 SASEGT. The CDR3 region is CASSPQGARSLLNEQFF. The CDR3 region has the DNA TGTGCCAGCAGTCCACAGGGGGCCCGGTCCCTACTCAATGAGCAGTTCTTC.

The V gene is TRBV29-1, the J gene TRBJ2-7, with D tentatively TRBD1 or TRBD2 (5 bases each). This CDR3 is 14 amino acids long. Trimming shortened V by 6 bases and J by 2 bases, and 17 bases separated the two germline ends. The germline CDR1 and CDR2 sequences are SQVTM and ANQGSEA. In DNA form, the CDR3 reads TGCAGCGTCCAGGGAGACCTTAGAACCTACGAGCAGTACTTC. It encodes CSVQGDLRTYEQYF.

CDR3 sequence reads: CASILLGQGLPGANVLTF. For the CDR3, the DNA is TGTGCCAGCATCCTTCTCGGACAGGGCCTACCTGGGGCCAACGTCCTGACTTTC. V is TRBV5-6 and J is TRBJ2-6, with 8 positions matching TRBD1. This CDR3 spans 18 amino acids. The J segment lost 2 bases and the V segment lost 6 bases, leaving 13 bases of the junction unmatched. The germline V gene encodes CDR1 SGHDT and CDR2 YYEEEE.

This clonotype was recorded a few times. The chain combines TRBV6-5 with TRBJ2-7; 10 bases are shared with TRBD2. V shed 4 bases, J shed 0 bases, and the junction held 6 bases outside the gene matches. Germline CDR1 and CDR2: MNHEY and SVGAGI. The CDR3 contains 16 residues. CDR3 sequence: CASSLGLAMSSYEQYF. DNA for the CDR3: TGTGCCAGCAGTTTGGGACTAGCGATGAGCTCCTACGAGCAGTACTTC.

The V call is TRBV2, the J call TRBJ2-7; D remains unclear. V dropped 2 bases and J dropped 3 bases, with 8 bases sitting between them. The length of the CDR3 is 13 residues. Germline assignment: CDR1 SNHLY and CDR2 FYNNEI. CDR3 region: CASSESWGYEQYF. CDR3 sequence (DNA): TGTGCCAGCAGTGAATCTTGGGGCTACGAGCAGTACTTC.

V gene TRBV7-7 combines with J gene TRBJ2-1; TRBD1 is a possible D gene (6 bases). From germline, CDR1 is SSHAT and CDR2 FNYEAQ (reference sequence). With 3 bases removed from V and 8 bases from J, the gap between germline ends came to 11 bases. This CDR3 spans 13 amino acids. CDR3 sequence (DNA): TGTGCCAGCAGCTTCCAGGGGTTGGATGAGCAGTTCTTC. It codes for CASSFQGLDEQFF.

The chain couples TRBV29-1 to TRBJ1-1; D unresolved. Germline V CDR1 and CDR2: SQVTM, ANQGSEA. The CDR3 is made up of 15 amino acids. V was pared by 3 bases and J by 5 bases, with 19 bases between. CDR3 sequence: CSVDPVGSPRTEAFF. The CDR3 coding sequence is TGCAGCGTTGACCCAGTCGGGAGCCCCAGGACTGAAGCTTTCTTT. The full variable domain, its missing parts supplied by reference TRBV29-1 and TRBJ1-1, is SAVISQKPSRDICQRGTSLTIQCQVDSQVTMMFWYRQQPGQSLTLIATANQGSEATYESGFVIDKFPISRPNLTFSTLTVSNMSPEDSSIYLCSVDPVGSPRTEAFFGQGTRLTVV.

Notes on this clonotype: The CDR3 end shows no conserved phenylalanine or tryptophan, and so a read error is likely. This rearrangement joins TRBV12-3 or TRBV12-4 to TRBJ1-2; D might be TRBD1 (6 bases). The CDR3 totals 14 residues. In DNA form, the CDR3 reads TGTGCCAGCAGTTTGGGGGCCCACAGCTATGACTACACCTAC. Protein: CASSLGAHSYDYTY.

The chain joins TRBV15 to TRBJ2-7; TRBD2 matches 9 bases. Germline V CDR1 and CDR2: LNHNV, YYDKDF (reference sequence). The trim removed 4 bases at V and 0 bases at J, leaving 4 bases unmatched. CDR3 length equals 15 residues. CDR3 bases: TGTGCCACCAGCACAAATAGCGGGGGCTCCTACGAGCAGTACTTC. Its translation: CATSTNSGGSYEQYF.

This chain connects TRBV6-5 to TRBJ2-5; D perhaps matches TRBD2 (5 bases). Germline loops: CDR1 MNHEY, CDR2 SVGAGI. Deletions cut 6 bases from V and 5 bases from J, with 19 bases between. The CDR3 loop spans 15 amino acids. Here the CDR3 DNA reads TGTGCCAGCAGAGGCAGCGGTGGACCCAGGGAGACCCAGTACTTC. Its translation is CASRGSGGPRETQYF.

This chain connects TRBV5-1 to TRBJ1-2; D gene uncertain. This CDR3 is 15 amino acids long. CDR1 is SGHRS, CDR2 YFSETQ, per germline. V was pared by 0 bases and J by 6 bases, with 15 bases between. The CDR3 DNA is TGCGCCAGCAGCTTGGGTGTCGGAAGCTTCCATGGCTACACCTTC. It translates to CASSLGVGSFHGYTF. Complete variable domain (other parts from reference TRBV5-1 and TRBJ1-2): KAGVTQTPRYLIKTRGQQVTLSCSPISGHRSVSWYQQTPGQGLQFLFEYFSETQRNKGNFPGRFSGRQFSNSRSEMNVSTLELGDSALYLCASSLGVGSFHGYTFGSGTRLTVV.

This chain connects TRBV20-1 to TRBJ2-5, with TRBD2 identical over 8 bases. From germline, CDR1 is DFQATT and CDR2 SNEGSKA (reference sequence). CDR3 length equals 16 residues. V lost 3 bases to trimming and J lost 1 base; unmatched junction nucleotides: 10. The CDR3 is CSARPPGLDFQETQYF. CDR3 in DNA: TGCAGTGCTAGGCCACCGGGACTAGACTTCCAAGAGACCCAGTACTTC.

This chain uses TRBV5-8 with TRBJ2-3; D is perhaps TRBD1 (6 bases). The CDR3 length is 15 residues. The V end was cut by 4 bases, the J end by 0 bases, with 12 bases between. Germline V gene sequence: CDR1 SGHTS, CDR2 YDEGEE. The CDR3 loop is CASSGPGQSTDTQYF. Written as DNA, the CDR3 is TGTGCCAGCAGCGGCCCCGGACAGAGCACAGATACGCAGTATTTT.

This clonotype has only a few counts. The CDR3 region is CSGGQYYEQYF. The CDR3 bases are TGCAGCGGGGGACAGTACTACGAGCAGTACTTC. The rearrangement uses TRBV29-1 and TRBJ2-7; 7 bases match TRBD1. Germline V lookup: CDR1 SQVTM, CDR2 ANQGSEA. The length of the CDR3 is 11 residues. V lost 7 bases, J lost 3 bases, and 3 bases stayed unmatched.

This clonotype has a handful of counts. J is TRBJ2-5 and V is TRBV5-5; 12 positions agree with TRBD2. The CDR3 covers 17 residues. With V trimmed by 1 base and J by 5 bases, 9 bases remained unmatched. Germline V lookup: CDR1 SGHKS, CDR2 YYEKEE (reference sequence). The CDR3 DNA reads TGTGCCAGCAGCTTGCGTCTAGCGGGAGGGCCCCGGGAGACCCAGTACTTC. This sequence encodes CASSLRLAGGPRETQYF. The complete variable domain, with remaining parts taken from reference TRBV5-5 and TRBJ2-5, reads DAGVTQSPTHLIKTRGQQVTLRCSPISGHKSVSWYQQVLGQGPQFIFQYYEKEERGRGNFPDRFSARQFPNYSSELNVNALLLGDSALYLCASSLRLAGGPRETQYFGPGTRLLVL.

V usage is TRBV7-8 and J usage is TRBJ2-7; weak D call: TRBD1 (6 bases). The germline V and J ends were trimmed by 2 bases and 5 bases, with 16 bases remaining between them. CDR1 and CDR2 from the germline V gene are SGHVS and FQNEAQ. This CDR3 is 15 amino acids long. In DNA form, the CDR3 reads TGTGCCAGCAGCTTATTCAGGGGACCTTCACACGAGCAGTACTTC. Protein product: CASSLFRGPSHEQYF.

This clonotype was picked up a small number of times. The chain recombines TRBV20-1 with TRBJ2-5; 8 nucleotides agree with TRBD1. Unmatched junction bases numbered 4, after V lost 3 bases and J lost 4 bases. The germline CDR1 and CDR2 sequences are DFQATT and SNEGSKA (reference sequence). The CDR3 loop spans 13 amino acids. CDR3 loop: CSASGQGIETQYF. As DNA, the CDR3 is TGCAGTGCTAGTGGACAGGGAATAGAGACCCAGTACTTC.

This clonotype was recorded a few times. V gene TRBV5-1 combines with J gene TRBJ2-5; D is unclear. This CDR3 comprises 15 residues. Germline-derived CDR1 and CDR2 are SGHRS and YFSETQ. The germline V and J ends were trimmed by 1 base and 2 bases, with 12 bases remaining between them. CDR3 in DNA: TGCGCCAGCAGCTTGAGACGGAGAGTACAAGAGACCCAGTACTTC. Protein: CASSLRRRVQETQYF.

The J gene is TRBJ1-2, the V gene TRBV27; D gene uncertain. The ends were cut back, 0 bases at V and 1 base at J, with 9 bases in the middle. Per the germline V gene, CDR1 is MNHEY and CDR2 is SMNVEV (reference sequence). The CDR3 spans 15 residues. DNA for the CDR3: TGTGCCAGCAGTTTATCACCCGAGATTAACTATGGCTACACCTTC. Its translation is CASSLSPEINYGYTF.

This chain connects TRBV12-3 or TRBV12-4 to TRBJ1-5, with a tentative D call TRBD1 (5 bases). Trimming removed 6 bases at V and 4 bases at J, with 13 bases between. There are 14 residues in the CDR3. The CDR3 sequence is CASRPGGSNQPQHF. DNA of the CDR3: TGTGCCAGCAGGCCTGGGGGGTCAAATCAGCCCCAGCATTTT.

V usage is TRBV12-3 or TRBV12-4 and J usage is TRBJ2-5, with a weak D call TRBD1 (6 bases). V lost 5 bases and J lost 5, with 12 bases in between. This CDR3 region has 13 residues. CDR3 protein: CASSTGFEETQYF. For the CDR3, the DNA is TGTGCCAGCAGTACAGGGTTTGAGGAGACCCAGTACTTC.